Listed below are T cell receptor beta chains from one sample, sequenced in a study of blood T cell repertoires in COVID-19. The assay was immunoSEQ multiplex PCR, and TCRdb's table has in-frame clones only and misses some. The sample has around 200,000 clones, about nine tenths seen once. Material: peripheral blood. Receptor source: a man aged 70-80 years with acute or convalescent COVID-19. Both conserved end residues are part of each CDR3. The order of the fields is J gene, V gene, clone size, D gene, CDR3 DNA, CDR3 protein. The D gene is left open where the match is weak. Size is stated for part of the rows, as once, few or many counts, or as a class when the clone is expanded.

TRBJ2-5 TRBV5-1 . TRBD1 TGCGCCAGCAGCTTTCGGACAGGGTTAGGATCGGAGACCCAGTACTTC CASSFRTGLGSETQYF
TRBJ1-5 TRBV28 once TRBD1 TGTGCCAGCAGTACCAAGACAGGGGGCTATCAGCCCCAGCATTTT CASSTKTGGYQPQHF
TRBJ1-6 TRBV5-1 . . TGCGCCAGCAGCTTGGCCTTTGATTCACCCCTCCACTTT CASSLAFDSPLHF
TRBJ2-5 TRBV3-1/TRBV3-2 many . TGTGCCAGCAGCCCCCAGTGGTTTCAAGAGACCCAGTACTTC CASSPQWFQETQYF
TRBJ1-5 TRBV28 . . TGTGCCAGCAGTTTAGCGGGGTTCGGCAATCAGCCCCAGCATTTT CASSLAGFGNQPQHF
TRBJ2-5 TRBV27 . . TGTGCCAGCAGTTTATTTGGGCCCACTTTGACGTACCAAGAGACCCAGTACTTC CASSLFGPTLTYQETQYF
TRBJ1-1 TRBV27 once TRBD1 TGTGCCAGCAGCCCCGGCCCCAGGGGGTCTGAAGCTTTCTTT CASSPGPRGSEAFF
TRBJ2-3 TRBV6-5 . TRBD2 TGTGCCAGCAGTCTAGCGGCTAGCACAGATACGCAGTATTTT CASSLAASTDTQYF
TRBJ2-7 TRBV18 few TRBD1 TGTGCCAGCTCACAGGGGACAGCTTCCTACGAGCAGTACTTC CASSQGTASYEQYF
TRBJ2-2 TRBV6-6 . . TGTGCCAGCAGTTACGAGGCGGGCACCGGGGAGCTGTTTTTT CASSYEAGTGELFF
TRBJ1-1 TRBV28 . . TGTGCCAGTCATATTGTCAGGGAGAACACTGAAGCTTTCTTT CASHIVRENTEAFF
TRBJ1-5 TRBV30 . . TGTGCCTGGAGTAACAGTTACAATCAGCCCCAGCATTTT CAWSNSYNQPQHF
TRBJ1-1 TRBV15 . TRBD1 TGTGCCACCAGCAGAGGGACAGGGGGAAGGTACACTGAAGCTTTCTTT CATSRGTGGRYTEAFF
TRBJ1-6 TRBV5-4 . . TGTGCCAGCAGCTTGCAGAATTCACCCCTCCACTTT CASSLQNSPLHF
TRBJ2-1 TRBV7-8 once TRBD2 TGTGCCAGCAGCTTAGGGCTAGCGGGGGCTACAATGAGGGAAAATGAGCAGTTCTTC CASSLGLAGATMRENEQFF
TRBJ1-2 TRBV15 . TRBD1 TGTGCCACCAGCAGGGACAGGGTCTATGGCTACACCTTC CATSRDRVYGYTF
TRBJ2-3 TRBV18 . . TGTGCCAGCTCCCCCGACCAGCGGAGCACAGATACGCAGTATTTT CASSPDQRSTDTQYF
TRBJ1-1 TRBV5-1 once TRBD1 TGCGCCAGCGGTCAGGGGGAAATTTGGACTGAAGCTTTCTTT CASGQGEIWTEAFF
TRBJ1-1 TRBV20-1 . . TGCAGTGCTAGTGACAATCGGCAGGGGATGATGAACACTGAAGCTTTCTTT CSASDNRQGMMNTEAFF
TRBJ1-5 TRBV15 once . TGTGCCACCAGCAGAGATAGGGGGGGAGGTGGCAATCAGCCCCAGCATTTT CATSRDRGGGGNQPQHF
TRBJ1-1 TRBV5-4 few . TGTGCCAGCAGCTTGGCCGGGACACACTACAACACTGAAGCTTTCTTT CASSLAGTHYNTEAFF
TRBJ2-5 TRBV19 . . TGTGCCAGTAGTATCGACCAGGGCGGGGTGGGGACCCAGTACTTC CASSIDQGGVGTQYF
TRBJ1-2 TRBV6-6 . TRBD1 TGTGCCAGTAGTCGCGGGACAGCTAACTATGGCTACACCTTC CASSRGTANYGYTF
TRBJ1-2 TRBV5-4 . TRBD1 TGTGCCAGCACCACGAACAGGGGGAATGGCTACACCTTC CASTTNRGNGYTF
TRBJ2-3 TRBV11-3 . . TGTGCCAGCAGCTTGGGCACGGCGACGGGCACAGATACGCAGTATTTT CASSLGTATGTDTQYF
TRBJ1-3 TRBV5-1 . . TGCGCCAGCAGTGCGGGGGCCTACTCTGGAAACACCATATATTTT CASSAGAYSGNTIYF
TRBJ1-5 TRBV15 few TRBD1 TGTGCCACCAGCAGAACCTTGTGGGGGAATTTCGACAGGGAGCCCCAGCATTTT CATSRTLWGNFDREPQHF
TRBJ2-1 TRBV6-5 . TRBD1 TGTGCCAGCAGCCACTCCGGGACAGGTACAATGAAGCAGTTCTTC CASSHSGTGTMKQFF
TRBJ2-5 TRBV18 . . TGTGCCAGCTCACCCCCGGACCAAGAGACCCAGTACTTC CASSPPDQETQYF
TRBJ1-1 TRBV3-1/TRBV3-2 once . TGTGCCAGCAGCCAAGTTCAGATTCCCCCCCAAGCTTTCTTT CASSQVQIPPQAFF
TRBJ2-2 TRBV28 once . TGTGCCAGCAGCCCCGGACAGGAGGGAAGCGGGGAGCTGTTTTTT CASSPGQEGSGELFF
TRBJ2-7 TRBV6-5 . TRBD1 TGTGCCAGCAGCCCAAGACAGGGGGGAACCTACGAGCAGTACTTC CASSPRQGGTYEQYF
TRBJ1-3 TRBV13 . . TGTGCCAGCAGCTCCAGGGGCGTCTCTGGAAACACCATATATTTT CASSSRGVSGNTIYF
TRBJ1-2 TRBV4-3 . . TGCGCCAGCAGCCCGACAGTCGCCTCTGGCTACACCTTC CASSPTVASGYTF
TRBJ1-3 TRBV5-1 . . TGCGCCAGCAGCTCCCAATGGGAGTACTCTGGAAACACCATATATTTT CASSSQWEYSGNTIYF
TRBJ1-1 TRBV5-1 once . TGCGCCAGCAGCGTGGCGGGGGGGGCTGACACTGAAGCTTTCTTT CASSVAGGADTEAFF
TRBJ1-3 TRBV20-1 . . TGCAGTGCTTCTCCTGGGGCAGTAAGATATTTT CSASPGAVRYF
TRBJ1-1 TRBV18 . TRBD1 TGTGCCAGCTCGGCCGCCGGACAGGGGGTTACTGAAGCTTTCTTT CASSAAGQGVTEAFF